Given below is one T cell receptor beta chain in context. Produced via immunoSEQ multiplex PCR; TCRdb's table is partial and in-frame only. The table has approximately 280,000 clones, around 88% seen once. The CDR3 consists of 12 residues. From germline, CDR1 is SNHLY and CDR2 FYNNEI. Trimming left V 8 bases short and J 6 bases short, with 10 bases between. These data belong to a study of blood T cell repertoires in COVID-19. For the study at large: Samples taken during acute and convalescent COVID-19 were collected in the United States, Italy and Spain. From T cells, B-cell-depleted T cells, or PBMCs came the material, which was cDNA or gDNA.

The source material was peripheral blood. The chain is built from TRBV2 and TRBJ2-2; the D is unclear. The TCR comes from a woman aged 25 to 39 who had recovered from COVID-19. CDR3 sequence reads: CASDLGPGELFF. The CDR3, as DNA: TGTGCCAGCGACCTTGGGCCCGGGGAGCTGTTTTTT.